The 24 T cell receptor beta chains presented below share a single source sample, sequenced in a study of CD8 T cells in Susac syndrome (dated by TCRdb to the late 2010s). The method was the immunoSEQ multiplex PCR assay. RNA was extracted using the RNeasy kit, and about 0.45 to 1 ug of the RNA was reverse transcribed with random hexamers. In TCRdb, the public reads were trimmed at Q25 with fastp and aligned with MiXCR, with productive beta chains retained. Rows matching on CDR3 protein sequence are summarized as one entry with the most common DNA and genes. In all, the sample holds around 180,000 distinct CDR3 sequences, and 85% to 95% of those were seen once. The top ten clonotypes cover 0.15% to 0.2% of the sample. Sequencing input: CD8+ T cells from PBMCs. These TCRs come from a human donor with multiple sclerosis.

The V and J genes are TRBV12-3 or TRBV12-4 and TRBJ2-7; 7 bases match TRBD2. V gave up 8 bases and J gave up 2 bases; unmatched junction bases: 3. This CDR3 comprises 12 residues. Here the CDR3 reads CASGGGTYEQYF. DNA of the CDR3: TGTGCCAGCGGGGGGGGGACCTACGAGCAGTACTTC.

This clonotype has more than one count but fewer than ten. The CDR3 region is CASSTSGSSYNEQFF. The CDR3 nucleotides are TGTGCCAGTAGTACCAGCGGGAGCTCCTACAATGAGCAGTTCTTC. The V and J genes are TRBV19 and TRBJ2-1, with 8 bases aligning to TRBD2. From germline, CDR1 is LNHDA and CDR2 SQIVND (reference sequence). The CDR3 runs to 15 residues. J was trimmed by 0 bases and V by 4 bases; bases with no gene match: 2.

The gene calls are TRBV12-3 or TRBV12-4 and TRBJ2-7, with 7 positions matching TRBD1. This CDR3 is built from 14 residues. V dropped 6 bases and J dropped 3; count of bases not matched to a gene: 8. The CDR3 region is CASRGQVWNYEQYF. In DNA, the CDR3 is TGTGCCAGCAGAGGACAGGTCTGGAACTACGAGCAGTACTTC.

The chain joins TRBV9 to TRBJ1-1, with D unclear. The CDR3 spans 14 residues. Trimming pared 2 bases from V and 0 bases from J, leaving 8 bases between. The V gene's germline CDR1 is SGDLS and CDR2 YYNGEE. This chain's CDR3 is CASSVGSMNTEAFF. The CDR3 coding sequence is TGTGCCAGCAGCGTGGGTAGCATGAACACTGAAGCTTTCTTT.

This chain uses TRBV30 with TRBJ2-7; D possibly matches TRBD1 or TRBD2 (6 bases each). Germline loops: CDR1 GTSNPN, CDR2 SVGIG (reference sequence). The CDR3 totals 12 residues. Trimming took 7 bases from V and 1 from J, leaving 11 bases between them. The CDR3 spells CALTGTSYEQYF. Written as DNA, the CDR3 is TGTGCCTTAACAGGGACTTCCTACGAGCAGTACTTC. Full variable domain (rest looked up from reference TRBV30 and TRBJ2-7): SQTIHQWPATLVQPVGSPLSLECTVEGTSNPNLYWYRQAAGRGLQLLFYSVGIGQISSEVPQNLSASRPQDRQFILSSKKLLLSDSGFYLCALTGTSYEQYFGPGTRLTVT.

Only one count was recorded for this clonotype. V gene TRBV4-2 combines with J gene TRBJ2-5, with 11 bases lining up with TRBD2. Trimming at V came to 2 bases and at J to 5 bases, leaving 10 bases not matched to a gene. The CDR3 contains 17 residues. From germline, CDR1 is LGHNA and CDR2 YNFKEQ. DNA of the CDR3: TGTGCCAGCAGCCAACGGTCTAGCGGGGGGTCGGGGGAGACCCAGTACTTC. This translates into CASSQRSSGGSGETQYF.

The rearrangement links TRBV5-1 to TRBJ1-1, with a possible D match to TRBD1 (6 bases). The CDR3 contains 13 residues. Germline V gene lookup returns CDR1 SGHRS and CDR2 YFSETQ. Trimming took off 7 bases at V and 0 bases at J, with 10 bases between the two ends. The CDR3 loop reads CASGRTVNTEAFF. CDR3 nucleotides: TGCGCCAGCGGCCGGACAGTGAACACTGAAGCTTTCTTT.

The gene calls are TRBV19 and TRBJ2-1, with D uncertain. This CDR3 comprises 15 residues. Trimming removed 7 bases at V and 0 bases at J, with 13 bases between. Germline loops: CDR1 LNHDA, CDR2 SQIVND (reference sequence). CDR3 in DNA: TGTGCCAGTACCCTCCGGGCTAGCTCCTACAATGAGCAGTTCTTC. Its translation is CASTLRASSYNEQFF.

The chain joins TRBV5-1 to TRBJ1-1, with D tentatively TRBD1 (5 bases). The CDR3 is 13 residues long. Germline loops: CDR1 SGHRS, CDR2 YFSETQ. Deletions cut 5 bases from V and 8 bases from J, with 16 bases between. This chain's CDR3 is CASRLYRDGEAFF. The CDR3 DNA reads TGCGCCAGCAGACTCTATCGGGACGGGGAAGCTTTCTTT.

This rearrangement joins TRBV29-1 to TRBJ2-2; D assignment may be TRBD1 or TRBD2 (5 bases each). This CDR3 has 15 amino acids. Trimming cost V 5 bases and J 4 bases, with 17 bases left between them. In germline, CDR1 is SQVTM, CDR2 ANQGSEA. DNA for the CDR3: TGCAGCGTTCTACTAGGGACGGACATCACCGGGGAGCTGTTTTTT. Its protein is CSVLLGTDITGELFF.

The chain's CDR3 is CSAPDRVNEKLFF. In DNA, the CDR3 is TGCAGTGCCCCCGACAGGGTTAACGAAAAACTGTTTTTT. The chain recombines TRBV20-1 with TRBJ1-4, with 7 bases fitting TRBD1. The CDR3 contains 13 residues. CDR1 DFQATT and CDR2 SNEGSKA come from the germline V gene (reference sequence). The V gene end was trimmed by 6 bases and the J gene end by 8 bases; junction bases not matched to a gene: 9.

The gene calls are TRBV7-9 and TRBJ2-4; 8 positions agree with TRBD2. Trimming took 5 bases from V and 1 from J; bases not matched to a gene: 7. The CDR3 has 16 residues. Germline V gives CDR1 SEHNR, CDR2 FQNEAQ (reference sequence). The chain's CDR3 is CASSHPGGPAKNIQYF. The CDR3 nucleotides are TGTGCCAGCAGCCATCCGGGGGGGCCGGCCAAAAACATTCAGTACTTC.

V is TRBV28 and J is TRBJ2-3, with D perhaps TRBD2 (6 bases). V gave up 5 bases and J gave up 0 bases, with 12 bases separating them. The CDR3 is made up of 15 amino acids. Germline V gene lookup returns CDR1 MDHEN and CDR2 SYDVKM. In DNA, the CDR3 is TGTGCCAGCAGTCGGGGCGGGACTAGCACAGATACGCAGTATTTT. Translation: CASSRGGTSTDTQYF.

This clonotype occurred once. The V and J genes are TRBV20-1 and TRBJ2-3, with 12 nucleotides matching TRBD2. Trimming cost V 0 bases and J 0 bases; bases outside gene matches: 16. This CDR3 comprises 21 residues. From germline, CDR1 is DFQATT and CDR2 SNEGSKA (reference sequence). CDR3 DNA sequence: TGCAGTGCTAGAGATCTGGGCATCCTCCCGACTAGCGGGAGTAGCACAGATACGCAGTATTTT. It specifies CSARDLGILPTSGSSTDTQYF.

The rearrangement joins TRBV27 to TRBJ2-7, with D perhaps matching TRBD2 (6 bases). Germline CDR1 reads MNHEY; CDR2 reads SMNVEV (reference sequence). V was trimmed by 3 bases and J by 2 bases, leaving 14 bases between them. There are 15 residues in the CDR3. CDR3 coding DNA: TGTGCCAGCAGTTTCTTCGGACGGGGGACCTACGAGCAGTACTTC. As protein: CASSFFGRGTYEQYF.

J is TRBJ2-7 and V is TRBV5-6; TRBD1 aligns across 9 bases. Germline V CDR1 and CDR2: SGHDT, YYEEEE. There are 14 residues in the CDR3. V dropped 4 bases and J dropped 5; count of bases not matched to a gene: 7. CDR3 sequence (DNA): TGTGCCAGCAGCCAGGGGACAGGGCTGCACGAGCAGTACTTC. Residues: CASSQGTGLHEQYF.

The chain is built from TRBV20-1 and TRBJ1-1; tentatively, D is TRBD1 (5 bases). From germline, CDR1 is DFQATT and CDR2 SNEGSKA (reference sequence). V was shortened by 4 bases and J by 10 bases, with 10 bases between the two germline ends. The CDR3 length is 10 residues. The CDR3 coding sequence is TGCAGTGCTACCAGGGCCGCAGCTTTCTTT. This gives the protein CSATRAAAFF.

The chain couples TRBV28 to TRBJ2-7, with a weak D call TRBD2 (5 bases). From germline, CDR1 is MDHEN and CDR2 SYDVKM. The CDR3 totals 13 residues. V lost 5 bases and J 0 bases, leaving 8 bases between the germline ends. Written as DNA, the CDR3 is TGTGCCAGCAGTACAACTAGCTCCTACGAGCAGTACTTC. This codes for CASSTTSSYEQYF.

V and J are TRBV3-1 and TRBJ1-2, with 7 bases matching TRBD1. V lost 2 bases, J lost 4 bases, and 13 bases stayed unmatched. CDR1 LGHDT and CDR2 YNNKEL come from the germline V gene (reference sequence). CDR3 length equals 17 residues. This CDR3 reads CASSQTDRAAWSYGYTF. CDR3 nucleotide sequence: TGTGCCAGCAGCCAAACAGACAGGGCGGCATGGAGCTATGGCTACACCTTC.

This clonotype has only one observation. The chain combines TRBV29-1 with TRBJ1-2; weak D call: TRBD1 (5 bases). The CDR3 runs 15 residues. Per the germline V gene, CDR1 is SQVTM and CDR2 is ANQGSEA. V lost 2 bases, J lost 2 bases, and 15 bases lay in between. The CDR3 loop reads CSVEIRAGRNYGYTF. CDR3 nucleotides: TGCAGCGTTGAAATCAGGGCGGGCAGGAACTATGGCTACACCTTC.

This chain connects TRBV5-4 to TRBJ2-7; D could derive from TRBD1 or TRBD2 (5 bases each). V was clipped by 3 bases and J by 9 bases, with 16 bases between them. The CDR3 has 13 amino acids. In germline, CDR1 is SGHNT, CDR2 YYREEE (reference sequence). Written as DNA, the CDR3 is TGTGCCAGCAGCTCGGGACCCGGAGGTTGGCAGTACTTC. This encodes CASSSGPGGWQYF.

The chain recombines TRBV27 with TRBJ2-2; D gene uncertain. The CDR3 is made up of 13 amino acids. Germline CDR1 reads MNHEY; CDR2 reads SMNVEV (reference sequence). The ends were cut back, 0 bases at V and 5 bases at J, with 4 bases in the middle. The CDR3 nucleotides are TGTGCCAGCAGTTTATCGATAACCGGGGAGCTGTTTTTT. Protein: CASSLSITGELFF.

The rearrangement uses TRBV27 and TRBJ2-7; TRBD1 agrees at 9 bases. V trimming: 7 bases; J trimming: 7 bases; junction bases outside the gene matches: 8. This CDR3 contains 13 residues. Germline CDR1 MNHEY, CDR2 SMNVEV (reference sequence). CDR3 protein: CASTRTGAREQYF. CDR3 DNA sequence: TGTGCCAGCACTAGGACAGGGGCTAGAGAGCAGTACTTC.

The chain employs TRBV3-1 and TRBJ2-1, with D perhaps given as TRBD1 or TRBD2 (5 bases each). The CDR3 spans 15 residues. Germline assignment: CDR1 LGHDT and CDR2 YNNKEL (reference sequence). V lost 2 bases and J 9 bases, leaving 17 bases between the germline ends. CDR3 nucleotide sequence: TGTGCCAGCAGCCAATCCGGGACCCTCGGCAGTGAGCAGTTCTTC. This gives the protein CASSQSGTLGSEQFF.